The 20 T cell receptor beta chains in this list originate from one sample, sequenced in a study of T cell repertoires and HLA-DP antigens. The antigens these receptors bind are not known. Only in-frame clones appear in the TCRdb table, and some are missing; sequencing was by immunoSEQ multiplex PCR. The sample contains approximately 90,000 clones, roughly 86% of which appear only once. Sequenced input: CD4+ T cells from PBMCs. The receptors originated from a man between 45 and 60 years old in good health and CMV-seronegative.

This chain links TRBV19 with TRBJ2-7; TRBD1 agrees at 8 bases. The trim removed 4 bases at V and 2 bases at J, leaving 4 bases unmatched. Germline-derived CDR1 and CDR2 are LNHDA and SQIVND (reference sequence). This CDR3 region has 14 residues. Written as DNA, the CDR3 is TGTGCCAGTAGTAAGACAGGGGCGACCTACGAGCAGTACTTC. Translation gives CASSKTGATYEQYF. Based on the CDR3 plus reference TRBV19 and TRBJ2-7, the full variable domain is DGGITQSPKYLFRKEGQNVTLSCEQNLNHDAMYWYRQDPGQGLRLIYYSQIVNDFQKGDIAEGYSVSREKKESFPLTVTSAQKNPTAFYLCASSKTGATYEQYFGPGTRLTVT.

The gene calls are TRBV6-6 and TRBJ1-3, with unresolved D. Between the trimmed V and J ends, which lost 2 bases and 3 bases, there was a span of 11 bases. In germline, CDR1 is MNHNY, CDR2 SVGAGI (reference sequence). The CDR3 consists of 15 residues. The CDR3 DNA is TGTGCCAGCAGTTACGCGCCGGGCCATGGAAACACCATATATTTT. This codes for CASSYAPGHGNTIYF.

The gene calls are TRBV18 and TRBJ2-5, with 8 bases that match TRBD1. This CDR3 region has 14 residues. Per the germline V gene, CDR1 is KGHSH and CDR2 is LQKENI. The trim removed 6 bases at V and 5 bases at J, leaving 8 bases unmatched. CDR3 DNA: TGTGCCAGCTCCCAAGACAGGGGCTGGGAGACCCAGTACTTC. It specifies CASSQDRGWETQYF. Drawing the rest from reference TRBV18 and TRBJ2-5, the complete variable domain is NAGVMQNPRHLVRRRGQEARLRCSPMKGHSHVYWYRQLPEEGLKFMVYLQKENIIDESGMPKERFSAEFPKEGPSILRIQQVVRGDSAAYFCASSQDRGWETQYFGPGTRLLVL.

This sequence joins TRBV2 and TRBJ2-2; D remains unclear. Trimming removed 1 base from V and 4 bases from J, with 4 bases in between. Germline CDR1 reads SNHLY; CDR2 reads FYNNEI. The CDR3 runs to 13 residues. The CDR3 DNA reads TGTGCCAGCAGTGAAGGGTTCACCGGGGAGCTGTTTTTT. The encoded protein is CASSEGFTGELFF.

The count of this clone is one. The J gene is TRBJ2-5, the V gene TRBV28; D is unresolved. Trimming cost V 4 bases and J 3 bases, with 18 bases left between them. Germline V CDR1 and CDR2: MDHEN, SYDVKM. This CDR3 is built from 16 residues. The CDR3 nucleotides read TGTGCCAGCAGTTCCGTTACGCTTAAGTCCGAAGAGACCCAGTACTTC. Translated, it gives CASSSVTLKSEETQYF.

The genes are TRBV13 and TRBJ2-3; D unresolved. V dropped 2 bases and J dropped 4 bases, with 10 bases sitting between them. CDR1 is PRHDT and CDR2 is FYEKMQ in the germline V gene (reference sequence). The CDR3 sequence is 14 residues long. CDR3 in amino acids: CASSLLVKADTQYF. Written as DNA, the CDR3 is TGTGCCAGCAGCTTACTAGTTAAAGCAGATACGCAGTATTTT.

The chain recombines TRBV15 with TRBJ1-3; no clear D. Germline CDR1 reads LNHNV; CDR2 reads YYDKDF (reference sequence). Trimming removed 0 bases at V and 2 bases at J, with 8 bases between. The CDR3 spans 15 residues. This chain's CDR3 is CATSRDGVAGNTIYF. CDR3 sequence (DNA): TGTGCCACCAGCAGAGATGGGGTTGCTGGAAACACCATATATTTT.

The V and J genes are TRBV5-1 and TRBJ1-5; D is possibly TRBD1 (6 bases). Trimming left V 2 bases short and J 2 bases short, with 8 bases between. Germline V CDR1 and CDR2: SGHRS, YFSETQ. This CDR3 spans 14 amino acids. This CDR3 reads CASSLQGGNQPQHF. For the CDR3, the DNA is TGCGCCAGCAGCTTACAGGGAGGCAATCAGCCCCAGCATTTT.

The chain employs TRBV11-2 and TRBJ1-1; D is uncertain. Germline V gene sequence: CDR1 SGHAT, CDR2 FQNNGV. The length of the CDR3 is 15 residues. V lost 1 base, J lost 1 base, and 10 bases lay in between. CDR3 in DNA: TGTGCCAGCAGCTTAGTCCTTGTAAGGAACACTGAAGCTTTCTTT. Amino acids: CASSLVLVRNTEAFF.

The rearrangement joins TRBV6-5 to TRBJ1-3, with a possible D match to TRBD1 (5 bases). CDR3 size: 15 residues. Germline V gives CDR1 MNHEY, CDR2 SVGAGI. V was trimmed by 6 bases and J by 0 bases, leaving 12 bases between them. Here the CDR3 reads CASSREGPSGNTIYF. For the CDR3, the DNA is TGTGCCAGCAGCCGTGAGGGGCCCTCTGGAAACACCATATATTTT.

This chain joins TRBV9 and TRBJ2-5; TRBD1 is a possible D gene (6 bases). Germline V gene sequence: CDR1 SGDLS, CDR2 YYNGEE. The germline V and J ends were trimmed by 5 bases and 5 bases, with 10 bases remaining between them. The CDR3 contains 12 residues. The CDR3 is CASSSQGETQYF. CDR3 DNA sequence: TGTGCCAGCAGTTCCCAGGGGGAGACCCAGTACTTC.

The chain recombines TRBV11-2 with TRBJ2-3; D call uncertain. Trimming cost V 0 bases and J 2 bases, with 15 bases left between them. This CDR3 contains 17 residues. The V gene's germline CDR1 is SGHAT and CDR2 FQNNGV. CDR3 amino acids: CASSLDLVSSYTDTQYF. CDR3 bases: TGTGCCAGCAGCTTAGATTTGGTTAGCAGCTACACAGATACGCAGTATTTT.

The CDR3 loop is CSAGGGHEQYF. CDR3 DNA sequence: TGCAGTGCTGGGGGGGGACACGAGCAGTACTTC. This sequence joins TRBV20-1 and TRBJ2-7; 7 nucleotides line up with TRBD2. Germline-derived CDR1 and CDR2 are DFQATT and SNEGSKA (reference sequence). Trimming cost V 5 bases and J 5 bases; bases outside gene matches: 3. The CDR3 is made up of 11 amino acids.

This chain links TRBV5-1 with TRBJ2-5; D not resolved. The CDR3 is 13 residues long. Trimming left V 0 bases short and J 4 bases short, with 7 bases between. Germline V lookup: CDR1 SGHRS, CDR2 YFSETQ. The CDR3 is CASSLEVVETQYF. CDR3 coding DNA: TGCGCCAGCAGCTTGGAGGTCGTAGAGACCCAGTACTTC.

The genes are TRBV19 and TRBJ2-1; 14 bases align to TRBD2. J lost 9 bases, V lost 3 bases, and 7 bases had no gene match. There are 16 residues in the CDR3. Germline values: CDR1 LNHDA, CDR2 SQIVND (reference sequence). The CDR3: CASSIRTSGRMGEQFF. The CDR3 region has the DNA TGTGCCAGTAGTATCCGGACTAGCGGGAGGATGGGTGAGCAGTTCTTC.

The chain combines TRBV10-3 with TRBJ1-1, with 7 positions matching TRBD1. The CDR3 runs 14 residues. Germline V CDR1 and CDR2: ENHRY, SYGVKD. V gave up 4 bases and J gave up 1 base; unmatched junction bases: 3. CDR3: CAISAGTANTEAFF. CDR3 DNA: TGTGCCATCAGTGCCGGGACAGCGAACACTGAAGCTTTCTTT.

This CDR3 is CASSFVTRQGAGNEQFF. In nucleotides, the CDR3 is TGTGCCAGCAGTTTCGTCACCAGACAGGGGGCGGGCAATGAGCAGTTCTTC. The chain carries TRBV27 and TRBJ2-1; the match to TRBD1 covers 10 bases. The V gene's germline CDR1 is MNHEY and CDR2 SMNVEV (reference sequence). This CDR3 spans 17 amino acids. V shed 3 bases, J shed 6 bases, and the junction held 11 bases outside the gene matches.

This chain links TRBV30 with TRBJ1-5; TRBD1 aligns across 7 bases. In germline, CDR1 is GTSNPN, CDR2 SVGIG (reference sequence). With 1 base clipped from V and 0 bases from J, the junction kept 6 bases outside the gene matches. This CDR3 has 16 residues. The CDR3 DNA reads TGTGCCTGGAGTGGACAGGGAATGATTAGCAATCAGCCCCAGCATTTT. Amino acid sequence: CAWSGQGMISNQPQHF.

The DNA for the CDR3 is TGTGCCAGCAGTTCAGGGACAGTTCTCTACGAGCAGTACTTC. The encoded protein is CASSSGTVLYEQYF. The chain carries TRBV6-5 and TRBJ2-7, with 7 bases fitting TRBD1. The CDR3 spans 14 residues. Germline V gene sequence: CDR1 MNHEY, CDR2 SVGAGI. After removal of 4 bases from V and 3 bases from J, the junction contained 6 bases not matched to a gene.

In this sample, this clone turned up a few times. This chain joins TRBV2 and TRBJ2-2, with D tentatively TRBD1 (6 bases). Germline V lookup: CDR1 SNHLY, CDR2 FYNNEI. The CDR3 is 16 amino acids. The V end was cut by 7 bases, the J end by 4 bases, with 19 bases between. The CDR3 region is CASKGVTGRGTGELFF. The CDR3 bases are TGTGCCAGCAAGGGGGTAACGGGGCGAGGCACCGGGGAGCTGTTTTTT. Combining the CDR3 with reference TRBV2 and TRBJ2-2 gives the whole variable domain EPEVTQTPSHQVTQMGQEVILRCVPISNHLYFYWYRQILGQKVEFLVSFYNNEISEKSEIFDDQFSVERPDGSNFTLKIRSTKLEDSAMYFCASKGVTGRGTGELFFGEGSRLTVL.